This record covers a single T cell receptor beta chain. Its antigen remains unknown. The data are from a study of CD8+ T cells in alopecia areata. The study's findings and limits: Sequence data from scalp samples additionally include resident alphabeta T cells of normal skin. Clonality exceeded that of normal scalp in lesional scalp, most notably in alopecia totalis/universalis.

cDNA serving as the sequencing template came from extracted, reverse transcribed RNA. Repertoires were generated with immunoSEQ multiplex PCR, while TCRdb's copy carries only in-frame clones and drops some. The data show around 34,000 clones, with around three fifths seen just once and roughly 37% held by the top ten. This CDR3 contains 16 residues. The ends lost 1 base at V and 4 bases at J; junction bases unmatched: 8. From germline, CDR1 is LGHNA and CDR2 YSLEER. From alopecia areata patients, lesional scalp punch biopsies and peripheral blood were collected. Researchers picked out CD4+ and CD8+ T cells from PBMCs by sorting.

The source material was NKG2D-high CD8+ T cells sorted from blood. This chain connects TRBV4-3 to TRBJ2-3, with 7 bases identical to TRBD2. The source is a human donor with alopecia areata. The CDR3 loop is CASSQGVGRESDTQYF. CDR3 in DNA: TGCGCCAGCAGCCAAGGGGTGGGGCGGGAGTCAGATACGCAGTATTTT.